The 22 T cell receptor beta chains given below trace back to one sample, sequenced in a study of cytomegalovirus exposure and HLA in healthy donors. The assay was immunoSEQ multiplex PCR, and TCRdb's table has in-frame clones only and misses some. The sample includes roughly 90,000 clones, roughly 85% of them seen just once. The sequencing sample was made of PBMCs. Receptors were obtained from a young man in good health and CMV-seropositive.

V and J are TRBV7-8 and TRBJ2-7; the match to TRBD2 covers 12 bases. The J segment lost 3 bases and the V segment lost 5 bases, leaving 23 bases of the junction unmatched. Germline CDR1 SGHVS, CDR2 FQNEAQ. This CDR3 contains 21 residues. The CDR3 is CASSLELRARRTSGINYEQYF. CDR3 DNA sequence: TGTGCCAGCAGCCTCGAACTACGGGCGCGTCGGACTAGCGGGATTAACTACGAGCAGTACTTC.

V is TRBV7-6 and J is TRBJ2-1, with 12 positions matching TRBD2. CDR3 length: 15 residues. Germline assignment: CDR1 SGHVS and CDR2 FNYEAQ. After removal of 2 bases from V and 4 bases from J, the junction contained 0 bases not matched to a gene. CDR3 amino acids: CASSLTSGRYNEQFF. In DNA, the CDR3 is TGTGCCAGCAGCTTAACTAGCGGGAGGTACAATGAGCAGTTCTTC.

The chain combines TRBV28 with TRBJ2-1; D is undetermined. Germline CDR1 is MDHEN and CDR2 is SYDVKM. The CDR3 length is 13 residues. Between the trimmed V and J ends, which lost 3 bases and 4 bases, there was a span of 7 bases. This CDR3 is CASSLERYNEQFF. The CDR3 nucleotides read TGTGCCAGCAGTTTGGAGCGTTACAATGAGCAGTTCTTC. Using reference TRBV28 and TRBJ2-1 for the parts outside the CDR3, the full variable domain is DVKVTQSSRYLVKRTGEKVFLECVQDMDHENMFWYRQDPGLGLRLIYFSYDVKMKEKGDIPEGYSVSREKKERFSLILESASTNQTSMYLCASSLERYNEQFFGPGTRLTVL.

This chain joins TRBV19 and TRBJ2-5, with D possibly TRBD1 on 6 matching bases. The ends were cut back, 6 bases at V and 1 base at J, with 6 bases in the middle. This CDR3 spans 12 amino acids. CDR1 LNHDA and CDR2 SQIVND come from the germline V gene (reference sequence). Here the CDR3 reads CASRGGQETQYF. DNA for the CDR3: TGTGCCAGTAGAGGGGGCCAAGAGACCCAGTACTTC.

This clone was observed once. This chain joins TRBV5-4 and TRBJ2-1, with D perhaps matching TRBD2 (6 bases). The length of the CDR3 is 17 residues. Per the germline V gene, CDR1 is SGHNT and CDR2 is YYREEE (reference sequence). V dropped 4 bases and J dropped 8 bases, with 25 bases sitting between them. The CDR3 protein is CASSLSKPGPPGDEQFF. CDR3 coding DNA: TGTGCCAGCAGCCTGTCAAAGCCGGGACCCCCGGGGGATGAGCAGTTCTTC. Supplemented by reference TRBV5-4 and TRBJ2-1, the full variable domain reads ETGVTQSPTHLIKTRGQQVTLRCSSQSGHNTVSWYQQALGQGPQFIFQYYREEENGRGNFPPRFSGLQFPNYSSELNVNALELDDSALYLCASSLSKPGPPGDEQFFGPGTRLTVL.

The chain uses TRBV4-1 and TRBJ2-7; weak D call: TRBD2 (5 bases). This CDR3 has 14 residues. With 0 bases removed from V and 7 bases from J, the gap between germline ends came to 13 bases. In germline, CDR1 is MGHRA, CDR2 YSYEKL. The DNA for the CDR3 is TGCGCCAGCAGCCAAGAGACGGGGTTGGGAGAGCAGTACTTC. Translated, it gives CASSQETGLGEQYF.

V usage is TRBV28 and J usage is TRBJ1-2, with D unresolved. V was trimmed by 8 bases and J by 2 bases, leaving 18 bases between them. Germline CDR1 is MDHEN and CDR2 is SYDVKM. The CDR3 totals 15 residues. The CDR3 loop reads CASLSGFELNYGYTF. DNA of the CDR3: TGTGCCAGCCTCTCCGGGTTTGAGTTGAACTATGGCTACACCTTC.

The chain uses TRBV19 and TRBJ2-7; TRBD2 aligns across 9 bases. V dropped 5 bases and J dropped 6; count of bases not matched to a gene: 17. Per germline, CDR1 LNHDA and CDR2 SQIVND (reference sequence). This CDR3 region has 17 residues. This chain's CDR3 is CASSSLSTAGGPGEQYF. The CDR3 DNA reads TGTGCCAGTAGTTCCCTCTCCACCGCGGGAGGGCCTGGCGAGCAGTACTTC.

The chain carries TRBV4-1 and TRBJ2-5; 11 positions agree with TRBD2. The CDR3 length is 14 residues. J gave up 5 bases and V 4 bases, and 3 bases lay outside the gene matches. The V gene's germline CDR1 is MGHRA and CDR2 YSYEKL. CDR3 protein: CASSPSGRIETQYF. In DNA, the CDR3 is TGCGCCAGCAGCCCTAGCGGGAGGATCGAGACCCAGTACTTC.

The chain combines TRBV5-1 with TRBJ1-4; D gene unclear. CDR1 is SGHRS, CDR2 YFSETQ, per germline. Trimming pared 0 bases from V and 2 bases from J, leaving 17 bases between. This CDR3 region has 18 residues. DNA of the CDR3: TGCGCCAGCAGCTTGGATCAAGCGCGACTCGGGACTAATGAAAAACTGTTTTTT. Its translation is CASSLDQARLGTNEKLFF.

The chain links TRBV20-1 to TRBJ1-1; D might be TRBD1 (6 bases). The germline V and J ends were trimmed by 1 base and 8 bases, with 8 bases remaining between them. Germline loops: CDR1 DFQATT, CDR2 SNEGSKA (reference sequence). The CDR3 loop spans 11 amino acids. Here the CDR3 DNA reads TGCAGTGCTAGAGGGACAGCCGAAGCTTTCTTT. It translates to CSARGTAEAFF.

This chain links TRBV18 with TRBJ2-2, with D unresolved. There are 18 residues in the CDR3. Germline CDR1 is KGHSH and CDR2 is LQKENI. The V and J ends lost 3 bases and 0 bases respectively, with 17 bases between them. The CDR3 loop reads CASSPVWALPPNTGELFF. Written as DNA, the CDR3 is TGTGCCAGCTCACCTGTATGGGCCCTACCCCCGAACACCGGGGAGCTGTTTTTT.

The chain recombines TRBV14 with TRBJ2-7, with TRBD2 matching 11 bases. The germline V gene encodes CDR1 SGHDN and CDR2 FVKESK. V shed 4 bases and J 2 bases; nucleotides not matched to a gene: 10. The CDR3 loop spans 17 amino acids. The CDR3: CASSRGTSGSYPYEQYF. The CDR3 DNA sequence: TGTGCCAGCAGCCGAGGCACTAGCGGGAGCTACCCCTACGAGCAGTACTTC.

J is TRBJ2-6 and V is TRBV30; TRBD2 is a possible D gene (6 bases). The V end lost 3 bases, the J end lost 1 base, and 10 bases lay between the germline ends. This CDR3 is built from 15 residues. Germline-derived CDR1 and CDR2 are GTSNPN and SVGIG (reference sequence). CDR3 in DNA: TGTGCCTGGAGGCTGCGGGGTTCTGGGGCCAACGTCCTGACTTTC. Its protein is CAWRLRGSGANVLTF. The complete variable domain, with remaining parts taken from reference TRBV30 and TRBJ2-6, reads SQTIHQWPATLVQPVGSPLSLECTVEGTSNPNLYWYRQAAGRGLQLLFYSVGIGQISSEVPQNLSASRPQDRQFILSSKKLLLSDSGFYLCAWRLRGSGANVLTFGAGSRLTVL.

The chain uses TRBV5-1 and TRBJ1-5; unclear D gene. The length of the CDR3 is 13 residues. Looked up from germline, CDR1 is SGHRS and CDR2 is YFSETQ. V was trimmed by 0 bases and J by 5 bases, leaving 6 bases between them. Here the CDR3 reads CASSLGGDQPQHF. For the CDR3, the DNA is TGCGCCAGCAGCTTGGGCGGGGATCAGCCCCAGCATTTT. The full variable domain, with the rest looked up from reference TRBV5-1 and TRBJ1-5, is KAGVTQTPRYLIKTRGQQVTLSCSPISGHRSVSWYQQTPGQGLQFLFEYFSETQRNKGNFPGRFSGRQFSNSRSEMNVSTLELGDSALYLCASSLGGDQPQHFGDGTRLSIL.

The chain is built from TRBV25-1 and TRBJ1-2; TRBD1 is a possible D gene (6 bases). From germline, CDR1 is MGHDK and CDR2 SYGVNS. The CDR3 sequence is 14 residues long. Between the trimmed V and J ends, which lost 3 bases and 0 bases, there was a span of 8 bases. The DNA for the CDR3 is TGTGCCAGCAGTGAGGACAGACCTAACTATGGCTACACCTTC. Encoded protein: CASSEDRPNYGYTF.

The CDR3 DNA sequence: TGTGCCAGCAGCTTTTCCCTGTCCGGGGAGCTGTTTTTT. This codes for CASSFSLSGELFF. The genes are TRBV5-4 and TRBJ2-2; D gene ambiguous. V lost 2 bases and J 6 bases, leaving 8 bases between the germline ends. The CDR3 is made up of 13 amino acids. CDR1 is SGHNT, CDR2 YYREEE, per germline (reference sequence).

The chain links TRBV5-1 to TRBJ1-2; D is unresolved. The germline V gene has CDR1 SGHRS and CDR2 YFSETQ. V was clipped by 8 bases and J by 4 bases, with 15 bases between them. The CDR3 has 13 residues. The CDR3 loop is CASANRVGYGYTF. The CDR3 DNA reads as TGCGCCAGTGCTAATCGGGTCGGCTATGGCTACACCTTC.

The chain couples TRBV7-8 to TRBJ1-5, with 10 bases lining up with TRBD1. V dropped 1 base and J dropped 7; count of bases not matched to a gene: 7. Germline assignment: CDR1 SGHVS and CDR2 FQNEAQ. CDR3 size: 16 residues. This CDR3 is CASSLGGQGLGQPQHF. As DNA, the CDR3 is TGTGCCAGCAGCTTAGGGGGACAGGGGCTTGGGCAGCCCCAGCATTTT.

This clone was observed a single time. V and J are TRBV11-2 and TRBJ2-7; the D gene is possibly TRBD2 (5 bases). Germline V CDR1 and CDR2: SGHAT, FQNNGV. The V end lost 3 bases, the J end lost 2 bases, and 14 bases lay between the germline ends. This CDR3 is 15 amino acids long. Written as DNA, the CDR3 is TGTGCCAGCAGCTTTAGCCCCGAGGGCCCCTACGAGCAGTACGTC. Translated, it gives CASSFSPEGPYEQYV.

V gene TRBV28 combines with J gene TRBJ1-1, with D perhaps TRBD1 (5 bases). The CDR3 has 13 residues. Trimming pared 6 bases from V and 5 bases from J, leaving 13 bases between. The germline V gene encodes CDR1 MDHEN and CDR2 SYDVKM. The CDR3, as DNA: TGTGCCAGCAGCCCACCCGGGGGGACTGAAGCTTTCTTT. Translating gives CASSPPGGTEAFF.

V and J are TRBV27 and TRBJ2-1; 11 nucleotides line up with TRBD2. Germline V gives CDR1 MNHEY, CDR2 SMNVEV (reference sequence). With V trimmed by 4 bases and J by 7 bases, 12 bases remained unmatched. This CDR3 is 17 amino acids long. CDR3 nucleotides: TGTGCCAGCAGTTCTATCTATAGCGGGAGGGCCTGGAATGAGCAGTTCTTC. Protein sequence: CASSSIYSGRAWNEQFF.